The entry that follows covers one TCR beta chain sequence. What it recognizes is unknown. The data are from a study of response to subunit inactivated influenza vaccine. TCRdb fed the RT-PCR reads into MiXCR, producing one record per CDR3 protein. Of about 650,000 distinct CDR3 sequences detected, approximately 15% appear once; the ten largest clones hold roughly 10%. Findings of the study overall: The authors offered the suggestion that each seasonal influenza vaccination recruits few new T cells.

Germline CDR1 MGHRA, CDR2 YSYEKL. V gave up 4 bases and J gave up 0 bases, with 13 bases separating them. The CDR3 is 16 residues long. The receptor was derived from a man in his forties or fifties who received an inactivated influenza vaccine. The chain has TRBV4-1 and TRBJ1-3, with D hard to call. The material sequenced was PBMCs from blood, taken roughly 13 days after vaccination. CDR3 in amino acids: CASSPTTGSSGNTIYF. CDR3 DNA: TGCGCCAGCAGCCCAACCACGGGGTCCTCTGGAAACACCATATATTTT.